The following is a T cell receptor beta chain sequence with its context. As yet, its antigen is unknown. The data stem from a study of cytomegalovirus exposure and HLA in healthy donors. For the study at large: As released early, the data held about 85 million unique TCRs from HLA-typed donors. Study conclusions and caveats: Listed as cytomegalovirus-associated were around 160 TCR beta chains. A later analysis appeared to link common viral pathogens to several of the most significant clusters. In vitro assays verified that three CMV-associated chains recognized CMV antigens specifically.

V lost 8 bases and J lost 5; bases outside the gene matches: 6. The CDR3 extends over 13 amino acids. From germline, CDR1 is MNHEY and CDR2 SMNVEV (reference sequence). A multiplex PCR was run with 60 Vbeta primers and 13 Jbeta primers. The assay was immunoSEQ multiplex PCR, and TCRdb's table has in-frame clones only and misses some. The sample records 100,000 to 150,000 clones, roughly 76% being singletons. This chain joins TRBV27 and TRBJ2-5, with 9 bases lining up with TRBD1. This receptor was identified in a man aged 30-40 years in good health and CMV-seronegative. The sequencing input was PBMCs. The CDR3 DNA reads TGTGCCAGCGGGACAGGGACGTGGGAGACCCAGTACTTC. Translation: CASGTGTWETQYF.